This T cell receptor beta chain was sequenced in a study of T-cell memory formation after mild COVID-19. About the study: There were largely donor-specific TCR clusters.

The J segment lost 6 bases and the V segment lost 8 bases, leaving 8 bases of the junction unmatched. The CDR3 covers 15 residues. Germline V gene data show CDR1 as WSHSY and CDR2 as SAAADI. MiXCR, run by TCRdb on the 5' RACE reads, gives a single entry per CDR3 protein. Of some 100,000 distinct CDR3 sequences in the sample, approximately 12% are singletons; the top ten hold approximately 40%. Sequencing was performed on PBMCs or a T cell subset sorted from them (not recorded which). The TCR comes from a man younger than 35 who had mild COVID-19 (a few samples of this study predate the infection). Cell type and time point are not known. V gene TRBV10-2 combines with J gene TRBJ2-1, with TRBD1 matching over 12 bases. The CDR3 bases are TGCGCCAGCCAAGCCGGGACAGGGGGCCGCAATGAGCAGTTCTTC. It codes for CASQAGTGGRNEQFF.